This T cell receptor delta chain comes out of a study of γδ T cells in repeated Plasmodium falciparum infection (dated by TCRdb to the early 2020s). Background on the whole study: In the natural-infection arm, Malian children exposed to intense seasonal malaria transmission were enrolled and compared against age and gender matched Australian children. Roughly 5 malaria-naive U.S. adults underwent four controlled human malaria infections by bites from P. falciparum NF54-infected Anopheles stephensi mosquitoes over about 600 days. The study examined how repeated Plasmodium falciparum infection shapes the human gammadelta T cell repertoire, using natural infection in Mali and controlled human malaria infection. Malian gammadelta TCR repertoires were analysed cross-sectionally during no-transmission periods and longitudinally across acute febrile malaria episodes. Samples were collected from controlled-infection subjects at baseline, immediately before selected infections, and 21 days after each infection. General findings and caveats noted by the study authors: Across time and infection, the Vgamma9/Vdelta2+ TCR repertoires showed a highly stable polyclonal makeup, with many TCRgamma sequences overlapping between individuals. Because the controlled-infection cohort was small, analysis of inter-individual variability in gammadelta T cell responses was limited. In Vdelta2-negative gammadelta TCR repertoires, which were largely Vdelta1+, repeated controlled infections appeared to drive waves of new clonotype selection. Compared with the repertoires of Australian children, the Vdelta2-negative gammadelta TCR repertoires of Malian children appeared more clonally expanded, less diverse and less shared. Generalizability was limited because the Malian cohort came from a small rural village made up predominantly of one ethnic group.

Receptors were amplified or captured by multiplex PCR. Instrument on record: Illumina MiSeq. Both TCR gamma (TRG) and TCR delta (TRD) chains were sequenced from each sorted gammadelta T cell sample. Concerning the study's data processing: Repertoire analyses included clonotype tree plots, accumulated frequency of the top 20 clonotypes, diversity index (DI) and D75 metrics. In TCRdb, clones were called once more from the public reads by CATT, and rows of identical DNA were later combined. The V and J calls here are based on TCRdb, not the publication. The sample contains roughly 93,000 delta-chain clones, over 1.1% of them found a single time. The ten top clones hold around 8.5% of the sample. Vgamma9/Vdelta2+ and Vdelta2-negative gammadelta T cell populations were flow-sorted from peripheral blood mononuclear cells for bulk TCR repertoire analysis. This clone was seen many times. This receptor's antigen is unknown. It has no much larger one-base neighbor in the sample; base qualities were not kept. The same CDR3 can be traced to other DNA sequences in this sample.

Per the germline V gene, TSWWSYY is the CDR1 and QGS is the CDR2. Ends trimmed: V by 0 bases, J by 8 bases; bases unmatched to a gene: 10. The CDR3 runs 17 amino acids, cysteine and phenylalanine included. Here the CDR3 DNA is all that survives: 51 bases in frame from base 1. Recombination linked TRDV1 to TRDJ1; 12 central bases correspond to TRDD3. Material for sequencing was gamma-delta T cells from blood. The TCR was taken from a pool of human donors (malaria-infected and uninfected, not separated). The sequenced DNA: TGTGCTCTTGGGGAACTAGTATACACTGGGGGATACCTCAAACTCATCTTT. The resulting protein is CALGELVYTGGYLKLIF.